The next 17 T cell receptor beta chains were all read from a single sample in a study of T cell changes during pregnancy in multiple sclerosis. Measured with immunoSEQ multiplex PCR; TCRdb has only the in-frame clones, and not every one. The table includes fewer than 65,000 clones, 93% detected once. The sample was peripheral blood, taken in the second trimester of pregnancy. The receptors shown here come from a female donor with multiple sclerosis, enrolled in a pregnancy study.

Here the CDR3 reads CASSLGTYSYEQYF. The CDR3 bases are TGCGCCAGCAGCTTGGGGACATATAGCTACGAGCAGTACTTC. The rearrangement links TRBV5-1 to TRBJ2-7, with D perhaps matching TRBD1 (5 bases). Trimming stripped 0 bases from V and 3 bases from J, with 10 bases between. Germline V CDR1 and CDR2: SGHRS, YFSETQ. The CDR3 sequence is 14 residues long.

V is TRBV27 and J is TRBJ2-7; the D gene is possibly TRBD2 (6 bases). The CDR3 extends over 15 amino acids. CDR1 and CDR2 (germline): MNHEY, SMNVEV (reference sequence). The ends were cut back, 5 bases at V and 0 bases at J, with 14 bases in the middle. The CDR3 spells CASSAFMGGSYEQYF. CDR3 nucleotide sequence: TGTGCCAGCAGTGCCTTTATGGGGGGCTCCTACGAGCAGTACTTC.

The chain employs TRBV7-2 and TRBJ2-7, with a possible D match to TRBD2 (6 bases). Looked up from germline, CDR1 is SGHTA and CDR2 is FQGNSA. The CDR3 has 16 amino acids. The V end was cut by 4 bases, the J end by 4 bases, with 20 bases between. Here the CDR3 DNA reads TGTGCCAGCAGCTCCCTCTTCGGGGGATCAGGGTACGAGCAGTACTTC. Translated: CASSSLFGGSGYEQYF.

The chain joins TRBV21-1 to TRBJ1-5; TRBD1 reflects the table's D call only, with no check against the DNA. TRBV21-1 is a pseudogene. The CDR3 loop spans 15 amino acids. CDR3 loop: CASTIRTTPNQPQHF. The DNA for the CDR3 is TGTGCCAGCACCATTCGGACAACACCCAATCAGCCCCAGCATTTT.

The chain has TRBV7-2 and TRBJ2-7; tentatively, D is TRBD1 (6 bases). The V end lost 0 bases, the J end lost 5 bases, and 11 bases lay between the germline ends. Germline CDR1 and CDR2: SGHTA and FQGNSA. This CDR3 has 14 amino acids. The CDR3 loop reads CASSLAQGLNEQYF. The CDR3 DNA sequence: TGTGCCAGCAGCTTAGCCCAGGGGCTGAACGAGCAGTACTTC. The entire variable domain, with the rest obtained from reference TRBV7-2 and TRBJ2-7, is as follows: GAGVSQSPSNKVTEKGKDVELRCDPISGHTALYWYRQSLGQGLEFLIYFQGNSAPDKSGLPSDRFSAERTGGSVSTLTIQRTQQEDSAVYLCASSLAQGLNEQYFGPGTRLTVT.

In this sample, this clone turned up once. J is TRBJ2-1 and V is TRBV19; 14 nucleotides agree with TRBD2. The V gene's germline CDR1 is LNHDA and CDR2 SQIVND (reference sequence). The CDR3 loop spans 14 amino acids. The trim removed 8 bases at V and 10 bases at J, leaving 7 bases unmatched. The CDR3: CASAAGLAGAEQFF. The CDR3 DNA sequence: TGTGCCAGTGCCGCGGGACTAGCGGGAGCAGAGCAGTTCTTC.

This chain connects TRBV11-1 to TRBJ2-1; 12 nucleotides agree with TRBD2. The CDR3 has 16 residues. From germline, CDR1 is SGHAT and CDR2 FQDESV (reference sequence). V trimming: 2 bases; J trimming: 8 bases; junction bases outside the gene matches: 7. DNA of the CDR3: TGTGCCAGCAGCTTACTAGCGGGAGGGGGTAAGGATGAGCAGTTCTTC. This codes for CASSLLAGGGKDEQFF.

The genes are TRBV5-4 and TRBJ2-7, with TRBD1 matching over 10 bases. This CDR3 region has 16 residues. With V trimmed by 4 bases and J by 2 bases, 9 bases remained unmatched. Germline CDR1 and CDR2: SGHNT and YYREEE (reference sequence). The DNA for the CDR3 is TGTGCCAGCAGCCTGCGTCCCGGGACAGGGGCCTACGAGCAGTACTTC. Translating it yields CASSLRPGTGAYEQYF.

The chain joins TRBV7-9 to TRBJ2-7, with no clear D. This CDR3 has 13 amino acids. CDR1 and CDR2 (germline): SEHNR, FQNEAQ (reference sequence). V was shortened by 5 bases and J by 0 bases, with 8 bases between the two germline ends. The CDR3 DNA reads as TGTGCCAGCAGCCCAGACAACTCCTACGAGCAGTACTTC. Protein sequence: CASSPDNSYEQYF.

The CDR3 DNA reads as TGTGCCAGCAGCCCCGAGACTGCGCCCTCTGGAAACACCATATATTTT. Translated, it gives CASSPETAPSGNTIYF. The chain has TRBV7-9 and TRBJ1-3; D is undetermined. The CDR3 consists of 16 residues. CDR1 and CDR2 from the germline V gene are SEHNR and FQNEAQ (reference sequence). V was trimmed by 5 bases and J by 0 bases, leaving 14 bases between them.

The table lists this clone with a few counts. The genes are TRBV7-2 and TRBJ1-2; D might be TRBD1 (6 bases). Germline V gives CDR1 SGHTA, CDR2 FQGNSA. V lost 2 bases and J lost 8, with 15 bases in between. The CDR3 loop spans 14 amino acids. CDR3: CASSLSTNREGYTF. The CDR3 nucleotides read TGTGCCAGCAGCTTATCAACGAACAGGGAAGGCTACACCTTC. Complete variable domain (other parts from reference TRBV7-2 and TRBJ1-2): GAGVSQSPSNKVTEKGKDVELRCDPISGHTALYWYRQSLGQGLEFLIYFQGNSAPDKSGLPSDRFSAERTGGSVSTLTIQRTQQEDSAVYLCASSLSTNREGYTFGSGTRLTVV.

The chain couples TRBV9 to TRBJ1-5; a weak D match, TRBD1 (5 bases). Germline lookup yields CDR1 SGDLS and CDR2 YYNGEE. This CDR3 region has 15 residues. V lost 0 bases and J 4 bases, leaving 11 bases between the germline ends. CDR3 amino acids: CASSVGEGRNQPQHF. In nucleotides, the CDR3 is TGTGCCAGCAGCGTAGGCGAGGGGAGGAATCAGCCCCAGCATTTT. Full variable domain (missing parts from reference TRBV9 and TRBJ1-5): DSGVTQTPKHLITATGQRVTLRCSPRSGDLSVYWYQQSLDQGLQFLIQYYNGEERAKGNILERFSAQQFPDLHSELNLSSLELGDSALYFCASSVGEGRNQPQHFGDGTRLSIL.

In its sample, this clone was seen once. The genes are TRBV7-2 and TRBJ2-3; TRBD2 matches at 14 bases. Losses at the gene ends were 3 bases for V and 9 bases for J; bases not matched to a gene: 2. The CDR3 extends over 14 amino acids. The germline V gene encodes CDR1 SGHTA and CDR2 FQGNSA. The chain's CDR3 is CASSLTSGGGTQYF. The CDR3 nucleotides read TGTGCCAGCAGCTTGACTAGCGGGGGGGGAACGCAGTATTTT.

The chain recombines TRBV5-4 with TRBJ2-1; D unclear. Germline CDR1 SGHNT, CDR2 YYREEE (reference sequence). This CDR3 region has 15 residues. The V end lost 0 bases, the J end lost 0 bases, and 7 bases lay between the germline ends. DNA of the CDR3: TGTGCCAGCAGCTTGGAGCCAAGCTCCTACAATGAGCAGTTCTTC. Translation: CASSLEPSSYNEQFF.

J is TRBJ2-5 and V is TRBV18; 8 bases map to TRBD1. This CDR3 contains 14 residues. Trimming at V came to 2 bases and at J to 4 bases, leaving 3 bases not matched to a gene. Germline V gene data show CDR1 as KGHSH and CDR2 as LQKENI. The CDR3, as DNA: TGTGCCAGCTCACCATGGACAGGGTTAGAGACCCAGTACTTC. As protein: CASSPWTGLETQYF.

CDR3 loop: CASSQDGARYANTGELFF. Here the CDR3 DNA reads TGCGCCAGCAGCCAAGATGGGGCTAGGTACGCGAACACCGGGGAGCTGTTTTTT. The chain recombines TRBV4-3 with TRBJ2-2; D possibly corresponds to TRBD1 (5 bases). CDR1 LGHNA and CDR2 YSLEER come from the germline V gene. The ends were cut back, 0 bases at V and 0 bases at J, with 14 bases in the middle. The length of the CDR3 is 18 residues.

This chain uses TRBV11-3 with TRBJ2-5, with a weak D call TRBD2 (6 bases). The CDR3 contains 17 residues. Trimming pared 0 bases from V and 5 bases from J, leaving 19 bases between. Per germline, CDR1 SGHNT and CDR2 YENEEA. The chain's CDR3 is CASSLELSGAGTETQYF. The CDR3 DNA is TGTGCCAGCAGCTTAGAGTTGTCGGGAGCTGGGACGGAGACCCAGTACTTC.